These T cell receptor beta chains were read from a single sample in a study of identifying expanded T cells in peripheral blood. Here immunoSEQ multiplex PCR was the method, and the copy in TCRdb shows in-frame clones only, minus some. The table lists roughly 78,000 clones, about nine tenths of them singletons, with 3% to 4% in the top ten. The sequenced sample consisted of blood. These TCRs come from a person aged 18 to 70 in good health. CDR3s include the opening cysteine and the closing phenylalanine or tryptophan. The D gene is left open where the match is weak. The size entry is marked missing in some rows and otherwise reads once, few, many or a size class.

CASSLSRGGTGELFF TGTGCCAGCAGCTTATCCAGGGGCGGAACCGGGGAGCTGTTTTTT - TRBV13 - TRBJ2-2
CASSWQIGSRNTEAFF TGCGCCAGCAGCTGGCAGATTGGGAGTAGGAACACTGAAGCTTTCTTT - TRBV5-1 - TRBJ1-1
CASSRSQGAGELFF TGTGCCAGCTCACGATCACAGGGGGCCGGGGAGCTGTTTTTT - TRBV18 TRBD1 TRBJ2-2
CASSGLGTGSPGELFF TGTGCCAGCAGTGGGCTCGGGACAGGGTCCCCCGGGGAGCTGTTTTTT - TRBV6-1 TRBD1 TRBJ2-2
CAISDGGRGKETQYF TGTGCCATCAGTGATGGCGGGAGGGGTAAAGAGACCCAGTACTTC - TRBV10-3 TRBD2 TRBJ2-5
CASSQGSGPWYEQYF TGCGCCAGCAGCCAAGGGTCGGGGCCTTGGTACGAGCAGTACTTC - TRBV4-1 - TRBJ2-7
CASSTFQVQGANTGELFF TGTGCCAGCTCAACCTTTCAGGTCCAAGGAGCAAACACCGGGGAGCTGTTTTTT - TRBV18 - TRBJ2-2
CASSPLAGVYNEQFF TGTGCCAGCAGTCCCCTAGCGGGAGTCTACAATGAGCAGTTCTTC - TRBV7-8 TRBD2 TRBJ2-1
CASSRGTSASYEQYF TGCGCCAGCAGCCGGGGGACTAGCGCTTCCTACGAGCAGTACTTC - TRBV5-1 TRBD2 TRBJ2-7
CASSETATNEKLFF TGTGCCAGCAGCGAGACAGCAACTAATGAAAAACTGTTTTTT - TRBV9 - TRBJ1-4
CASSGRGGGNEQFF TGTGCCAGTAGTGGCAGGGGGGGAGGCAATGAGCAGTTCTTC - TRBV19 - TRBJ2-1
CASSQRSGQETQYF TGTGCCAGCAGTCAACGTAGCGGACAAGAGACCCAGTACTTC - TRBV28 - TRBJ2-5
CASSGTGRHYEQYF TGTGCCAGCAGTGGGACAGGGCGGCACTACGAGCAGTACTTC - TRBV28 TRBD1 TRBJ2-7
CASSLGGATDTQYF TGTGCCAGCTCACTGGGCGGGGCCACAGATACGCAGTATTTT - TRBV18 - TRBJ2-3
CASKGWSSYNEQFF TGTGCCAGTAAGGGATGGAGCTCCTACAATGAGCAGTTCTTC - TRBV6-1 - TRBJ2-1
CASSLGRDRIYNEQFF TGTGCCAGCAGCCTCGGCCGGGACAGAATTTACAATGAGCAGTTCTTC - TRBV14 TRBD1 TRBJ2-1
CASNLGWLGGYTF TGTGCCAGCAATCTTGGTTGGCTAGGTGGCTACACCTTC - TRBV6-1 - TRBJ1-2
CATSRDPRGEQFF TGTGCCACCAGCAGAGATCCGCGTGGTGAGCAGTTCTTC - TRBV15 - TRBJ2-1
CASGSGQGSSDTQYF TGTGCTAGTGGTTCTGGACAGGGGTCCTCAGATACGCAGTATTTT - TRBV12-5 TRBD1 TRBJ2-3
CASSNTGGAGGREQYF TGTGCCAGCAGCAACACAGGGGGCGCGGGGGGTAGAGAGCAGTACTTC once TRBV27 - TRBJ2-7
CASSQDPGTSGANVLTF TGCGCCAGCAGCCAAGATCCCGGGACCTCTGGGGCCAACGTCCTGACTTTC - TRBV4-3 - TRBJ2-6
CASSPGHRVGYTF TGTGCCAGCAGCCCCGGACACAGGGTTGGCTACACCTTC - TRBV7-2 - TRBJ1-2
CAWGTGGDGQPQHF TGTGCCTGGGGGACAGGGGGCGACGGTCAGCCCCAGCATTTT - TRBV30 TRBD1 TRBJ1-5
CASSLGFSGANVLTF TGTGCCAGCAGTTTAGGGTTCTCTGGGGCCAACGTCCTGACTTTC few TRBV6-5 - TRBJ2-6
CASSLEVGRTEAFF TGCGCCAGCAGCTTGGAGGTCGGGCGCACTGAAGCTTTCTTT once TRBV5-1 - TRBJ1-1
CASREGGPRSSYNEQFF TGTGCCAGCAGAGAGGGGGGACCCAGGAGCTCCTACAATGAGCAGTTCTTC - TRBV25-1 - TRBJ2-1
CASSPLSYLSSYNEQFF TGTGCCAGCAGCCCACTCTCCTACCTAAGCTCCTACAATGAGCAGTTCTTC - TRBV7-3 - TRBJ2-1
CASSQSRENTEAFF TGCGCCAGCAGCCAAAGTCGGGAGAACACTGAAGCTTTCTTT - TRBV4-3 - TRBJ1-1
CASSPLTGVGQPQHF TGTGCCAGCAGCCCGCTGACAGGGGTCGGTCAGCCCCAGCATTTT - TRBV7-8 TRBD1 TRBJ1-5
CAIRGLIHTDTQYF TGTGCCATCAGGGGACTTATTCACACAGATACGCAGTATTTT - TRBV10-3 - TRBJ2-3
CATSTSTGVVQRNEKLFF TGTGCCACCAGCACATCTACAGGGGTTGTTCAACGAAATGAAAAACTGTTTTTT - TRBV15 TRBD1 TRBJ1-4
CASSGGGAGYTF TGTGCCAGCAGTGGAGGGGGCGCGGGCTACACCTTC - TRBV2 TRBD1 TRBJ1-2
CASSYRQGNSPLHF TGTGCCAGCAGCTATAGACAGGGTAATTCACCCCTCCACTTT - TRBV11-2 TRBD1 TRBJ1-6
CSVVGLTGDSYEQYF TGCAGCGTTGTAGGTCTTACAGGTGATTCCTACGAGCAGTACTTC once TRBV29-1 - TRBJ2-7
CASSIRGQVGEQYF TGTGCCAGTAGTATCCGGGGGCAGGTAGGGGAGCAGTACTTC once TRBV19 - TRBJ2-7
CASNRDRDTGELFF TGTGCCAGCAATCGTGACAGAGACACCGGGGAGCTGTTTTTT - TRBV2 - TRBJ2-2
CASSLVTGQGSTDTQYF TGTGCCAGCAGCTTAGTAACAGGGCAGGGAAGCACAGATACGCAGTATTTT - TRBV7-2 - TRBJ2-3